Listed below are T cell receptor beta chains from one sample, sequenced in a study of immune heterogeneity within non-small cell lung tumors. TCRdb recomputed calls from the multiplex PCR reads with MiXCR, one row per CDR3 protein. The sample comprises 30,000 to 40,000 distinct CDR3 sequences, around 28% of which are singletons, and 4% rests with the top ten. Sequenced sample: lung tumor tissue. These receptors were collected from a man aged 40-55 years with non-small cell lung cancer. Both conserved end residues are trimmed from each CDR3. Each record gives: CDR3 protein, J gene, V gene, CDR3 length.

CDR3: ASNPGAGEQY
J: TRBJ2-7
V: TRBV11-2
length: 10

CDR3: ASSTDRGPTDTQY
J: TRBJ2-3
V: TRBV19
length: 13

CDR3: SVASNGQVKGYT
J: TRBJ1-2
V: TRBV29-1
length: 12

CDR3: ASSQGEGGSTEAF
J: TRBJ1-1
V: TRBV4-2
length: 13

CDR3: ASGFGTGEEAF
J: TRBJ1-1
V: TRBV6-1
length: 11

CDR3: ASRRTGTINQPQH
J: TRBJ1-5
V: TRBV2
length: 13

CDR3: ASSQAGTSVQETQY
J: TRBJ2-5
V: TRBV14
length: 14

CDR3: AWVSRYYGYT
J: TRBJ1-2
V: TRBV30
length: 10

CDR3: ASSHRQGGTGELF
J: TRBJ2-2
V: TRBV12-3/TRBV12-4
length: 13

CDR3: SAQAFSYNEQF
J: TRBJ2-1
V: TRBV29-1
length: 11

CDR3: ANSVDHSGGRAGETQY
J: TRBJ2-5
V: TRBV9
length: 16

CDR3: ASSVEGWDTIY
J: TRBJ1-3
V: TRBV9
length: 11

CDR3: GASWREVGDEQF
J: TRBJ2-1
V: TRBV20-1
length: 12

CDR3: ASSPRGMGGYT
J: TRBJ1-2
V: TRBV6-1
length: 11

CDR3: ASSDGPRGTEAF
J: TRBJ1-1
V: TRBV9
length: 12

CDR3: ASLGVGDGYNEQF
J: TRBJ2-1
V: TRBV5-8
length: 13

CDR3: SARDLGQGTYEQY
J: TRBJ2-7
V: TRBV20-1
length: 13

CDR3: SVIAGGRDEQY
J: TRBJ2-7
V: TRBV20-1
length: 11

CDR3: ASSPTGGTGELF
J: TRBJ2-2
V: TRBV6-1
length: 12

CDR3: ASSPRGTGSSYEQY
J: TRBJ2-7
V: TRBV18
length: 14

CDR3: ASSTRGQRNGYT
J: TRBJ1-2
V: TRBV19
length: 12

CDR3: ASSLGQGYRSPLH
J: TRBJ1-6
V: TRBV11-2
length: 13

CDR3: ASSQVGGLEQY
J: TRBJ2-7
V: TRBV3-1
length: 11

CDR3: ASSQEGLQHNEQF
J: TRBJ2-1
V: TRBV4-3
length: 13

CDR3: ASSPRRGNGYT
J: TRBJ1-2
V: TRBV27
length: 11

CDR3: ASSMTPSYEQY
J: TRBJ2-7
V: TRBV18
length: 11

CDR3: ASSLGGASHEQY
J: TRBJ2-7
V: TRBV11-1
length: 12

CDR3: ASSLGDLPISETQY
J: TRBJ2-5
V: TRBV5-1
length: 14

CDR3: ASSYPNYGYT
J: TRBJ1-2
V: TRBV6-2/TRBV6-3
length: 10

CDR3: SARVAGRITDTQY
J: TRBJ2-3
V: TRBV20-1
length: 13

CDR3: SARYTGFLH
J: TRBJ1-6
V: TRBV20-1
length: 9

CDR3: ATERGYNEQF
J: TRBJ2-1
V: TRBV6-2/TRBV6-3
length: 10

CDR3: ASSLRRQGGEQY
J: TRBJ2-7
V: TRBV7-2
length: 12

CDR3: ASSDRGPGNYGYT
J: TRBJ1-2
V: TRBV19
length: 13

CDR3: SARGLGSGSSDTQY
J: TRBJ2-3
V: TRBV20-1
length: 14

CDR3: ASSQDLSGNQPQH
J: TRBJ1-5
V: TRBV4-1
length: 13

CDR3: ASSQPGTGAGAGNEQF
J: TRBJ2-1
V: TRBV4-1
length: 16

CDR3: ASSRLAGLGNAGELF
J: TRBJ2-2
V: TRBV6-2/TRBV6-3
length: 15

CDR3: ASSPGTPGLAGDRTGEQY
J: TRBJ2-7
V: TRBV13
length: 18

CDR3: ASSFAGEQF
J: TRBJ2-1
V: TRBV12-3/TRBV12-4
length: 9

CDR3: AISAGGQVNTEAF
J: TRBJ1-1
V: TRBV10-3
length: 13

CDR3: ASQRGTSGRGSNEQF
J: TRBJ2-1
V: TRBV6-1
length: 15

CDR3: ASTVRTNEKLF
J: TRBJ1-4
V: TRBV28
length: 11

CDR3: APRPGGGDYNEQF
J: TRBJ2-1
V: TRBV7-3
length: 13

CDR3: ASSHGRDTRVVF
J: TRBJ1-1
V: TRBV2
length: 12

CDR3: AWSVQLNEQF
J: TRBJ2-1
V: TRBV30
length: 10

CDR3: ASSLELNTEAF
J: TRBJ1-1
V: TRBV5-1
length: 11

CDR3: ASSGRVSTDTQY
J: TRBJ2-3
V: TRBV9
length: 12

CDR3: ASRQASGSYNEQF
J: TRBJ2-1
V: TRBV6-1
length: 13

CDR3: ASKQGFSPLH
J: TRBJ1-6
V: TRBV6-2/TRBV6-3
length: 10

CDR3: ASSPNFGGGGDYGYT
J: TRBJ1-2
V: TRBV19
length: 15

CDR3: VWSVRRGTEAF
J: TRBJ1-1
V: TRBV30
length: 11

CDR3: AWSKKGRGGGYT
J: TRBJ1-2
V: TRBV30
length: 12

CDR3: SAHRGTYEQY
J: TRBJ2-7
V: TRBV20-1
length: 10

CDR3: AISESTSGRGMDTQY
J: TRBJ2-3
V: TRBV10-3
length: 15

CDR3: ASSQDSGNTEAF
J: TRBJ1-1
V: TRBV4-3
length: 12

CDR3: ATGRLTGELF
J: TRBJ2-2
V: TRBV7-9
length: 10

CDR3: ASSYTGTGGETQY
J: TRBJ2-5
V: TRBV6-1
length: 13

CDR3: ASSWGQGTGNTIY
J: TRBJ1-3
V: TRBV5-1
length: 13